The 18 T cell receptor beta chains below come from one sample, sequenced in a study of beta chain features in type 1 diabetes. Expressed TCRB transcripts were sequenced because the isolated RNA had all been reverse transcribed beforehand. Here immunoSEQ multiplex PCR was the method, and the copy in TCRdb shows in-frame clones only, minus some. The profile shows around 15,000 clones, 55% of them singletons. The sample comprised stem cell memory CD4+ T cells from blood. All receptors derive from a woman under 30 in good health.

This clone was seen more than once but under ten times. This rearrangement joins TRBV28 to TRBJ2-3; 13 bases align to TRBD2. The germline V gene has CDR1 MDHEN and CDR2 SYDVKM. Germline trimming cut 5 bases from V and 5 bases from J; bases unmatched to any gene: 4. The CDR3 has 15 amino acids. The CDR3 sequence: CASSRTSGGEDTQYF. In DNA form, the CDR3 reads TGTGCCAGCAGTCGAACTAGCGGGGGGGAAGATACGCAGTATTTT.

CDR3 DNA: TGCGCCAGCAGCGTCGGGACAGGAGGCGCCGGGGAGCTGTTTTTT. Protein: CASSVGTGGAGELFF. The gene calls are TRBV5-1 and TRBJ2-2; 8 positions match TRBD1. Germline loops: CDR1 SGHRS, CDR2 YFSETQ. Trimming at V came to 4 bases and at J to 6 bases, leaving 8 bases not matched to a gene. This CDR3 region has 15 residues.

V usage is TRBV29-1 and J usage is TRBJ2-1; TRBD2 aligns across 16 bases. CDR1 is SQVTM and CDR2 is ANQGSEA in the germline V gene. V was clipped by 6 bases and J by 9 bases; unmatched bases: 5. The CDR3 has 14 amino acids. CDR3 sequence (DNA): TGCAGCGTCTGGGGACTAGCGGGAGGGACTGAGCAGTTCTTC. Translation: CSVWGLAGGTEQFF.

The CDR3 loop is CASSYGGIGETQYF. The DNA of the CDR3 is TGTGCCAGCAGCTACGGAGGGATTGGGGAGACCCAGTACTTC. The chain combines TRBV14 with TRBJ2-5; D is perhaps TRBD2 (6 bases). Germline lookup yields CDR1 SGHDN and CDR2 FVKESK. V was trimmed by 5 bases and J by 5 bases, leaving 15 bases between them. The CDR3 loop spans 14 amino acids. The full variable domain, completed using reference TRBV14 and TRBJ2-5, is EAGVTQFPSHSVIEKGQTVTLRCDPISGHDNLYWYRRVMGKEIKFLLHFVKESKQDESGMPNNRFLAERTGGTYSTLKVQPAELEDSGVYFCASSYGGIGETQYFGPGTRLLVL.

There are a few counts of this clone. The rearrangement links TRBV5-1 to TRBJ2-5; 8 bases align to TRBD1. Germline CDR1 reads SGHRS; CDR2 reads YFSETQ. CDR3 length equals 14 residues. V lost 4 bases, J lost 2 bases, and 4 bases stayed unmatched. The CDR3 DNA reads TGCGCCAGCAGCGGCCGGACAGGGCAAGAGACCCAGTACTTC. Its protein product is CASSGRTGQETQYF.

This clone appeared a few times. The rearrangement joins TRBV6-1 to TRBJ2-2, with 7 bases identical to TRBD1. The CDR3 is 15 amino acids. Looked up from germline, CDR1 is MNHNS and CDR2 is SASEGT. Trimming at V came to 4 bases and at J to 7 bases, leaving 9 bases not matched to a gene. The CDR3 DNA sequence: TGTGCCAGCAGTGGAAGGCTAAACAGGGGCGGGGAGCTGTTTTTT. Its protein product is CASSGRLNRGGELFF.

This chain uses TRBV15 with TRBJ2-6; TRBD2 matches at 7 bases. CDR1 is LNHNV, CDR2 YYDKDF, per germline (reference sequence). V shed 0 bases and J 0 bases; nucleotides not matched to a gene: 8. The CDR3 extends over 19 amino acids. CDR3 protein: CATSRDRGDVGSGANVLTF. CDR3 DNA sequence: TGTGCCACCAGCAGAGACCGGGGGGACGTAGGCTCTGGGGCCAACGTCCTGACTTTC.

The CDR3 protein is CASSLATSGILIETQYF. Here the CDR3 DNA reads TGCGCCAGCAGCTTGGCTACTAGCGGGATCCTCATCGAGACCCAGTACTTC. The V gene is TRBV5-1, the J gene TRBJ2-5; 10 positions agree with TRBD2. Per germline, CDR1 SGHRS and CDR2 YFSETQ. The CDR3 is made up of 17 amino acids. V lost 0 bases and J lost 5; bases outside the gene matches: 10.

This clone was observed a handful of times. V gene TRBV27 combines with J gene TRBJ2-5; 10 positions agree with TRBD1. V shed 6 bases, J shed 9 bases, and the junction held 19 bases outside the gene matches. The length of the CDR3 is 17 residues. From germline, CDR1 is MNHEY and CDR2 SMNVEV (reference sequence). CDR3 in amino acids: CASSYYPGTGVPSAQYF. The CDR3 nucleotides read TGTGCCAGCAGCTACTATCCCGGGACAGGGGTTCCGTCGGCCCAGTACTTC.

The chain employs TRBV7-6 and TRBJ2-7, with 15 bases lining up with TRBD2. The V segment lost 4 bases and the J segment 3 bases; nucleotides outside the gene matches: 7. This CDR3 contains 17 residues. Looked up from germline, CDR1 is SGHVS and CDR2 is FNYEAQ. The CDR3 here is CASSSGTSGRNFYEQYF. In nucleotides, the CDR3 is TGTGCCAGCAGCTCCGGGACTAGCGGGAGGAATTTCTACGAGCAGTACTTC.

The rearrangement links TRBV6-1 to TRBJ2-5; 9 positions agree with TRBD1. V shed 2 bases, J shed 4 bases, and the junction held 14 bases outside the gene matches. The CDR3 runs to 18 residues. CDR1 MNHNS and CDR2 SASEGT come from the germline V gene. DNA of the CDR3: TGTGCCAGCAGTGAATCCCACGGCGGGACAGGGTTTCTAGAGACCCAGTACTTC. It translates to CASSESHGGTGFLETQYF.

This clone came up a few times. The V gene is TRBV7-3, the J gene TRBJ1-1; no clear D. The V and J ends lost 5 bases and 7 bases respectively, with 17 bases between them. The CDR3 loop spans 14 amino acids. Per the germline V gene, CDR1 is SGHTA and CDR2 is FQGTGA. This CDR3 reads CASSLSRGSGEAFF. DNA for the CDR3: TGTGCCAGCAGCCTCTCGCGGGGATCCGGTGAAGCTTTCTTT.

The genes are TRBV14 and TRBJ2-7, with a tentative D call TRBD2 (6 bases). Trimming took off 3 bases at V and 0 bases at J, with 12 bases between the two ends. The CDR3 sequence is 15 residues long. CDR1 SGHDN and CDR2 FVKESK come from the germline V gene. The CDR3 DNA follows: TGTGCCAGCAGCCATTCGCCGGGACTCTCCTACGAGCAGTACTTC. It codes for CASSHSPGLSYEQYF.

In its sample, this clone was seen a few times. CDR3 sequence: CASTSPTGLVKYGYTF. The CDR3 nucleotides read TGTGCCAGTACCTCCCCGACGGGATTGGTAAAGTATGGCTACACCTTC. The V gene is TRBV19, the J gene TRBJ1-2; no clear D gene. The CDR3 is 16 residues long. V lost 7 bases to trimming and J lost 5 bases, with 23 bases between them. Germline CDR1 reads LNHDA; CDR2 reads SQIVND (reference sequence).

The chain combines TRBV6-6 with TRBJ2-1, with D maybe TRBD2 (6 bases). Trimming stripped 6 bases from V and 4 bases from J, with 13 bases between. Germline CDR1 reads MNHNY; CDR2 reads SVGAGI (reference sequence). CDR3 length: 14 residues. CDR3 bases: TGTGCCAGCAGGGGACTTTACACTTACAATGAGCAGTTCTTC. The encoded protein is CASRGLYTYNEQFF.

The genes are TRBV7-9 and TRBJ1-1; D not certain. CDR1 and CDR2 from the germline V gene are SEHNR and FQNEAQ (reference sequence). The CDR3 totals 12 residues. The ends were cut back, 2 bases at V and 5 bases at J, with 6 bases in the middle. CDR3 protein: CASSLFQTEAFF. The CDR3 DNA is TGTGCCAGCAGCTTATTCCAAACTGAAGCTTTCTTT. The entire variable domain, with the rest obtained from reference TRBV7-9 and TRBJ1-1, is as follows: DTGVSQNPRHKITKRGQNVTFRCDPISEHNRLYWYRQTLGQGPEFLTYFQNEAQLEKSRLLSDRFSAERPKGSFSTLEIQRTEQGDSAMYLCASSLFQTEAFFGQGTRLTVV.

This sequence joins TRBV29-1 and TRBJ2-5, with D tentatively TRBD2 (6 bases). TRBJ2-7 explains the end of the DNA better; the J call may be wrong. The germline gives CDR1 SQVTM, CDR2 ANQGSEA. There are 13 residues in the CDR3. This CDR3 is CSVFVGSPYEQYF. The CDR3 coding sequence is TGCAGCGTTTTCGTCGGGAGCCCTTACGAGCAGTACTTC.

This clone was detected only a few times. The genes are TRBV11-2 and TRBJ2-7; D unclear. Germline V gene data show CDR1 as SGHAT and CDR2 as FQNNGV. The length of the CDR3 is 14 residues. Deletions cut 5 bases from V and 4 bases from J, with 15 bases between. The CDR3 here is CASSIDTGRYEQYF. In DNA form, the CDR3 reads TGTGCCAGCAGCATCGACACCGGCCGGTACGAGCAGTACTTC.